The 30 T cell receptor beta chains listed next were all sequenced from one sample in a study of CD8 T cells in Susac syndrome. It was with random hexamers that about 0.45 to 1 ug RNA was reverse transcribed. TCRdb re-called the immunoSEQ multiplex PCR reads with MiXCR, one entry per CDR3 protein. The sample holds some 180,000 distinct CDR3 sequences, about 95% seen once. Specimen: CD4+ T cells from PBMCs. The receptors here all came from a human donor in good health.

The gene calls are TRBV9 and TRBJ2-4; D remains ambiguous. Germline V gene sequence: CDR1 SGDLS, CDR2 YYNGEE. The CDR3 runs to 13 residues. Trimming removed 3 bases at V and 8 bases at J, with 12 bases between. The CDR3 reads CASSGWAMDIQYF. CDR3 sequence (DNA): TGTGCCAGCAGCGGGTGGGCCATGGACATTCAGTACTTC.

This chain uses TRBV20-1 with TRBJ1-5, with unresolved D. Germline CDR1 and CDR2: DFQATT and SNEGSKA (reference sequence). The CDR3 runs 16 residues. Trimming left V 0 bases short and J 0 bases short, with 12 bases between. The CDR3 protein is CSARDWGIGSNQPQHF. As DNA, the CDR3 is TGCAGTGCTAGAGATTGGGGTATAGGTAGCAATCAGCCCCAGCATTTT.

The genes are TRBV9 and TRBJ2-3, with D uncertain. Germline loops: CDR1 SGDLS, CDR2 YYNGEE. CDR3 length: 14 residues. Trimming pared 0 bases from V and 0 bases from J, leaving 5 bases between. The CDR3 DNA reads as TGTGCCAGCAGCGTAGTGGACAGCACAGATACGCAGTATTTT. Protein product: CASSVVDSTDTQYF.

This clonotype was recorded only once. The gene calls are TRBV20-1 and TRBJ2-1; 13 nucleotides line up with TRBD2. Germline lookup yields CDR1 DFQATT and CDR2 SNEGSKA (reference sequence). V lost 3 bases and J lost 7; bases outside the gene matches: 3. This CDR3 region has 14 residues. CDR3 in amino acids: CSARTSGRTNEQFF. CDR3 nucleotide sequence: TGCAGTGCTAGGACTAGCGGGAGGACGAATGAGCAGTTCTTC.

This chain joins TRBV6-6 and TRBJ2-5, with 9 bases fitting TRBD2. V shed 5 bases, J shed 3 bases, and the junction held 1 base outside the gene matches. The germline V gene encodes CDR1 MNHNY and CDR2 SVGAGI (reference sequence). The CDR3 runs 13 residues. The CDR3 loop reads CASSRTSEETQYF. CDR3 DNA: TGTGCCAGCAGTCGGACTAGCGAAGAGACCCAGTACTTC.

The chain is built from TRBV29-1 and TRBJ2-1; 11 bases fit TRBD2. Trimming at V came to 3 bases and at J to 7 bases, leaving 2 bases not matched to a gene. Germline loops: CDR1 SQVTM, CDR2 ANQGSEA. The CDR3 runs to 13 residues. Here the CDR3 reads CSVDTSGSNEQFF. In DNA form, the CDR3 reads TGCAGCGTTGATACTAGCGGGAGTAATGAGCAGTTCTTC.

The chain combines TRBV20-1 with TRBJ2-5; TRBD1 aligns across 7 bases. This CDR3 comprises 12 residues. Germline V gives CDR1 DFQATT, CDR2 SNEGSKA (reference sequence). The V segment lost 3 bases and the J segment 3 bases; nucleotides outside the gene matches: 1. The CDR3 sequence: CSASGTEETQYF. As DNA, the CDR3 is TGCAGTGCTAGTGGGACAGAAGAGACCCAGTACTTC.

This clonotype was found once. The V gene is TRBV29-1, the J gene TRBJ2-1; TRBD2 matches at 8 bases. The length of the CDR3 is 13 residues. The ends lost 4 bases at V and 5 bases at J; junction bases unmatched: 4. The germline V gene has CDR1 SQVTM and CDR2 ANQGSEA. This CDR3 is CSVGTSKHNEQFF. DNA of the CDR3: TGCAGCGTTGGGACTAGCAAACACAATGAGCAGTTCTTC.

The J gene is TRBJ2-7, the V gene TRBV20-1; TRBD2 agrees at 11 bases. This CDR3 has 14 residues. CDR1 is DFQATT, CDR2 SNEGSKA, per germline (reference sequence). The V gene end was trimmed by 6 bases and the J gene end by 2 bases; junction bases not matched to a gene: 6. CDR3 in amino acids: CSAAGTSGTYEQYF. In DNA form, the CDR3 reads TGCAGTGCGGCCGGGACTAGCGGAACCTACGAGCAGTACTTC.

The CDR3 protein is CASSQDPTQPQHF. The CDR3, as DNA: TGTGCCAGCAGCCAAGACCCCACCCAGCCCCAGCATTTT. The V call is TRBV14, the J call TRBJ1-5; D is unclear. The CDR3 extends over 13 amino acids. Germline CDR1 is SGHDN and CDR2 is FVKESK. With 0 bases removed from V and 7 bases from J, the gap between germline ends came to 7 bases.

The chain has TRBV20-1 and TRBJ1-2, with 8 bases that match TRBD1. Germline loops: CDR1 DFQATT, CDR2 SNEGSKA (reference sequence). With V trimmed by 5 bases and J by 4 bases, 6 bases remained unmatched. The CDR3 runs 13 residues. The CDR3 nucleotides are TGCAGTGCTTGGACAGGGACTGCCTATGGCTACACCTTC. Translating gives CSAWTGTAYGYTF.

The chain couples TRBV20-1 to TRBJ1-2; D gene uncertain. Germline V gene lookup returns CDR1 DFQATT and CDR2 SNEGSKA (reference sequence). The V end was cut by 2 bases, the J end by 5 bases, with 15 bases between. The CDR3 is 14 residues long. CDR3 DNA sequence: TGCAGTGCTAGAATGGGCGGGATATCTTATGGCTACACCTTC. Its translation: CSARMGGISYGYTF.

This clonotype was found once. The V call is TRBV20-1, the J call TRBJ1-1; D is possibly TRBD1 (5 bases). Trimming removed 1 base at V and 5 bases at J, with 14 bases between. Germline loops: CDR1 DFQATT, CDR2 SNEGSKA (reference sequence). CDR3 size: 14 residues. The CDR3 nucleotides are TGCAGTGCTAGAGGGACAAGGGATTGGACTGAAGCTTTCTTT. As protein: CSARGTRDWTEAFF.

This chain joins TRBV7-2 and TRBJ2-3, with 8 bases identical to TRBD2. CDR3 size: 14 residues. The ends lost 6 bases at V and 4 bases at J; junction bases unmatched: 6. Per the germline V gene, CDR1 is SGHTA and CDR2 is FQGNSA. CDR3 protein: CASRTVSGADTQYF. CDR3 bases: TGTGCCAGCAGGACAGTTAGCGGGGCAGATACGCAGTATTTT.

J is TRBJ2-1 and V is TRBV24-1; 9 bases are a match to TRBD2. Germline values: CDR1 KGHDR, CDR2 SFDVKD. The junction had 6 bases not matched to a gene; V was cut back by 5 bases and J by 2 bases. There are 16 residues in the CDR3. The CDR3 is CATSARGGRAYNEQFF. DNA of the CDR3: TGTGCCACCAGTGCCCGGGGCGGGAGGGCCTACAATGAGCAGTTCTTC.

The chain couples TRBV7-8 to TRBJ2-4, with a tentative D call TRBD2 (5 bases). Trimming shortened V by 4 bases and J by 9 bases, and 7 bases separated the two germline ends. This CDR3 has 11 amino acids. Looked up from germline, CDR1 is SGHVS and CDR2 is FQNEAQ. The DNA for the CDR3 is TGTGCCAGCAGCTCGGAGGCCATTCAGTACTTC. This gives the protein CASSSEAIQYF.

The CDR3 loop is CSARSGSVETQYF. The DNA for the CDR3 is TGCAGTGCTAGAAGCGGGAGCGTGGAGACCCAGTACTTC. The V gene is TRBV20-1, the J gene TRBJ2-5; TRBD2 matches 8 bases. Germline lookup yields CDR1 DFQATT and CDR2 SNEGSKA (reference sequence). The CDR3 is made up of 13 amino acids. V gave up 2 bases and J gave up 5 bases; unmatched junction bases: 4.

The rearrangement joins TRBV20-1 to TRBJ2-7; D is possibly TRBD1 (6 bases). The germline V gene encodes CDR1 DFQATT and CDR2 SNEGSKA (reference sequence). Trimming left V 2 bases short and J 5 bases short, with 16 bases between. CDR3 length: 14 amino acids. This CDR3 is CSARNQLQGHEQYF. The DNA for the CDR3 is TGCAGTGCTAGAAATCAGTTACAGGGCCACGAGCAGTACTTC.

This chain connects TRBV4-3 to TRBJ2-1; 7 bases are a match to TRBD2. V shed 1 base, J shed 9 bases, and the junction held 9 bases outside the gene matches. The germline CDR1 and CDR2 sequences are LGHNA and YSLEER. This CDR3 has 15 amino acids. The CDR3 nucleotides are TGCGCCAGCAGCCAAGGGGCTAGCGGAAGGGGTGAGCAGTTCTTC. The encoded protein is CASSQGASGRGEQFF.

The J gene is TRBJ1-2, the V gene TRBV3-1; 10 bases match TRBD1. The J segment lost 2 bases and the V segment lost 5 bases, leaving 5 bases of the junction unmatched. The CDR3 runs 15 residues. Germline V gene sequence: CDR1 LGHDT, CDR2 YNNKEL (reference sequence). In DNA, the CDR3 is TGTGCCAGCAGCGGACCGGGACAGGGGAACTATGGCTACACCTTC. Translation: CASSGPGQGNYGYTF.

The chain uses TRBV28 and TRBJ2-6, with no clear D. Germline lookup yields CDR1 MDHEN and CDR2 SYDVKM. The V end lost 4 bases, the J end lost 3 bases, and 7 bases lay between the germline ends. CDR3 length: 14 residues. The CDR3 here is CASSSPGGANVLTF. Written as DNA, the CDR3 is TGTGCCAGCAGTTCCCCGGGTGGGGCCAACGTCCTGACTTTC.

The chain couples TRBV27 to TRBJ1-2; the D gene is possibly TRBD1 (5 bases). The CDR3 runs to 14 residues. Germline loops: CDR1 MNHEY, CDR2 SMNVEV (reference sequence). The germline V and J ends were trimmed by 5 bases and 6 bases, with 16 bases remaining between them. CDR3 sequence: CASSTGLGRDGYTF. The CDR3 DNA follows: TGTGCCAGCAGTACGGGACTGGGTCGCGATGGCTACACCTTC.

The chain combines TRBV20-1 with TRBJ1-4, with 9 bases fitting TRBD1. There are 14 residues in the CDR3. V gave up 5 bases and J gave up 9 bases; unmatched junction bases: 10. CDR1 is DFQATT and CDR2 is SNEGSKA in the germline V gene (reference sequence). CDR3 sequence reads: CSAPRTGDMKKLFF. The CDR3 DNA follows: TGCAGTGCTCCTCGGACAGGGGATATGAAAAAACTGTTTTTT.

This clonotype was found once. The chain couples TRBV30 to TRBJ2-7; the D gene is possibly TRBD2 (6 bases). Per germline, CDR1 GTSNPN and CDR2 SVGIG (reference sequence). V dropped 5 bases and J dropped 4 bases, with 12 bases sitting between them. The CDR3 totals 12 residues. The CDR3 DNA is TGTGCCTGGGCACGGGGGACGTACGAGCAGTACTTC. Its protein product is CAWARGTYEQYF.

The J gene is TRBJ2-5, the V gene TRBV30, with D unresolved. The length of the CDR3 is 16 residues. The germline V gene encodes CDR1 GTSNPN and CDR2 SVGIG (reference sequence). Trimming stripped 0 bases from V and 5 bases from J, with 19 bases between. The CDR3 loop is CAWSVDYNVLRETQYF. The CDR3 DNA reads TGTGCCTGGAGTGTAGATTATAATGTCCTGAGGGAGACCCAGTACTTC.

The CDR3 sequence is CASSLSGLGSQYF. The CDR3 DNA is TGTGCCAGCAGCTTAAGCGGGTTGGGGTCCCAGTACTTC. This sequence joins TRBV7-3 and TRBJ2-5, with D maybe TRBD2 (5 bases). V was cut by 1 base and J by 9 bases, with 12 bases left in between. In germline, CDR1 is SGHTA, CDR2 FQGTGA. The CDR3 contains 13 residues. Filled out from reference TRBV7-3 and TRBJ2-5, the complete variable domain reads GAGVSQTPSNKVTEKGKYVELRCDPISGHTALYWYRQSLGQGPEFLIYFQGTGAADDSGLPNDRFFAVRPEGSVSTLKIQRTERGDSAVYLCASSLSGLGSQYFGPGTRLLVL.

Here the CDR3 reads CASSIGRAFEAFF. CDR3 nucleotides: TGTGCCAGTAGTATAGGGAGGGCTTTCGAAGCTTTCTTT. This rearrangement joins TRBV19 to TRBJ1-1; D gene ambiguous. This CDR3 has 13 amino acids. V lost 1 base to trimming and J lost 8 bases, with 11 bases between them. Germline CDR1 reads LNHDA; CDR2 reads SQIVND (reference sequence).

The genes are TRBV20-1 and TRBJ2-1, with D perhaps being TRBD1 or TRBD2 (6 bases each). Trimming shortened V by 2 bases and J by 7 bases, and 24 bases separated the two germline ends. This CDR3 spans 17 amino acids. Germline V lookup: CDR1 DFQATT, CDR2 SNEGSKA (reference sequence). The DNA for the CDR3 is TGCAGTGCTAGAAGTCGGGGCATAGGGGGGAGAGTAAATGAGCAGTTCTTC. Translating gives CSARSRGIGGRVNEQFF.

The CDR3 sequence: CASSLEAGPYEQYF. CDR3 nucleotide sequence: TGTGCCAGCAGTCTAGAAGCGGGACCTTACGAGCAGTACTTC. V usage is TRBV27 and J usage is TRBJ2-7; 7 nucleotides align to TRBD2. CDR3 length: 14 residues. Losses at the gene ends were 5 bases for V and 4 bases for J; bases not matched to a gene: 8. In germline, CDR1 is MNHEY, CDR2 SMNVEV (reference sequence).

This clonotype has more than one count but fewer than ten. This chain uses TRBV19 with TRBJ2-3; unclear D gene. The CDR3 covers 13 residues. Germline loops: CDR1 LNHDA, CDR2 SQIVND (reference sequence). V gave up 3 bases and J gave up 1 base, with 5 bases separating them. The CDR3 bases are TGTGCCAGTAGTATGAGTGGCACAGATACGCAGTATTTT. Translated: CASSMSGTDTQYF.